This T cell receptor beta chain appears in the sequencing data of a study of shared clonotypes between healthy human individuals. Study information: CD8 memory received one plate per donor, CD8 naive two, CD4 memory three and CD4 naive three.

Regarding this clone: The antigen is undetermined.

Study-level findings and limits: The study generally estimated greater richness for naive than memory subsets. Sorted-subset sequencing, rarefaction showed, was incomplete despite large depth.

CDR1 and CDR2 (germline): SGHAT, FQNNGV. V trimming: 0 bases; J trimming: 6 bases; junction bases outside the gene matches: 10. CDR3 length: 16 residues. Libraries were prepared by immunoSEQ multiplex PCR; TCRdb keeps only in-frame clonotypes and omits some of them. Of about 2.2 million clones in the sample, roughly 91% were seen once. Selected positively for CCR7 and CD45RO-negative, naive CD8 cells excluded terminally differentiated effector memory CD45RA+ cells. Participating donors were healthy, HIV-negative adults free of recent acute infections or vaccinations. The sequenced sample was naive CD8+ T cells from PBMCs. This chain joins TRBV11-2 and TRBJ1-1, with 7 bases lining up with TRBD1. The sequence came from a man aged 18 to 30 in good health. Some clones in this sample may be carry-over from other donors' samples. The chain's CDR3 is CASSLDSGDRLAEAFF. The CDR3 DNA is TGTGCCAGCAGCTTAGACAGTGGGGACAGATTGGCTGAAGCTTTCTTT.